This TCR beta chain originates from a study of shared clonotypes between healthy human individuals. Findings and caveats of the study: The genetic and exposure-history diversity represented was limited by few donors. Estimated clonotype richness was generally higher in naive than memory subsets.

Naive CD8 populations comprised CD45RO-negative cells positively selected for CCR7, excluding terminally differentiated effector memory CD45RA+ cells. CDR3 length: 14 residues. The V gene end was trimmed by 6 bases and the J gene end by 3 bases; junction bases not matched to a gene: 5. Germline V CDR1 and CDR2: SGHRS, YFSETQ. Regarding this clone: Antigen specificity is unknown.

The assay was run at deep level. Repertoires were generated with immunoSEQ multiplex PCR, while TCRdb's copy carries only in-frame clones and drops some. The sample consists of millions of clones, roughly 95% of them appearing once. The rearrangement links TRBV5-1 to TRBJ2-1, with 8 positions matching TRBD1. Sequenced: naive CD8+ T cells sorted from blood. The sequence came from a young man in good health. CDR3 amino acids: CASTPGGGYNEQFF. The CDR3 region has the DNA TGCGCCAGCACTCCAGGGGGCGGCTACAATGAGCAGTTCTTC.